This T cell receptor (beta chain) was observed in a study of blood T cell repertoires in COVID-19. Per the study methods: Reference gene primer amplification yielded estimated nucleated cell counts. This table comes from immunoSEQ multiplex PCR, and its TCRdb copy is limited to in-frame clones, with some not included. V and J calls and clone size are given by that table; D and trimming were obtained from the DNA. Of some 200,000 clones listed, 70% to 85% are singletons. Sequencing was done on a sample of peripheral blood. The TCR sequence derives from a human donor with acute or convalescent COVID-19. The donor label of this sample is uncertain.

This CDR3 is CASSFSGNQPQHF. The CDR3 DNA follows: TGTGCCAGCAGTTTTTCGGGGAATCAGCCCCAGCATTTT. The chain recombines TRBV28 with TRBJ1-5; D gene uncertain. The CDR3 sequence is 13 residues long. In germline, CDR1 is MDHEN, CDR2 SYDVKM. The V end lost 3 bases, the J end lost 4 bases, and 7 bases lay between the germline ends.